The T cell receptor beta chain described here comes from a study of metastatic and nonmetastatic thyroid tumors. Study results and limitations: When malignant thyroid tumors were compared with benign nodules, TCR beta diversity was reportedly significantly higher in the malignant tumors. This held in both blood and tumor samples.

TCRdb re-called the PCR reads with MiXCR. The sample includes tens of thousands of clones, around half seen only once; the top ten take approximately 25%. There are 15 residues in the CDR3. The V segment lost 3 bases and the J segment 3 bases; nucleotides outside the gene matches: 6. No treatment of any kind had been given to any patient before thyroid surgery. This clone was observed a handful of times. As yet, its antigen is unknown. The receptor's source is a male donor with papillary thyroid cancer or a benign thyroid nodule (not recorded which). Some clones in this sample may be carry-over from other donors' samples. The chain links TRBV12-3 or TRBV12-4 to TRBJ2-5, with 8 positions matching TRBD2. Input material: tumor tissue. The CDR3 DNA reads as TGTGCCAGCAGTTTCGGACTAGCAGAGAAAGAGACCCAGTACTTC. Protein sequence: CASSFGLAEKETQYF.